The sequence of this T cell receptor beta chain was determined in a study of control samples from healthy donors and cancer patients. The sample holds one count of this clone. TCRdb's copy holds only in-frame clones and misses some; the assay was immunoSEQ multiplex PCR. The sample shows 75,000 to 100,000 clones, approximately 86% of them seen only once. The V gene end was trimmed by 0 bases and the J gene end by 3 bases; junction bases not matched to a gene: 4. The CDR3 is 16 amino acids. Germline V gives CDR1 MDHEN, CDR2 SYDVKM. The sequenced sample was blood. The receptor comes from a man under 40 in good health. The chain employs TRBV28 and TRBJ2-7, with 11 bases identical to TRBD1. CDR3 sequence: CASSLWTGTGGYEQYF. CDR3 coding DNA: TGTGCCAGCAGTTTATGGACCGGGACAGGGGGCTACGAGCAGTACTTC. The full variable domain, in which reference TRBV28 and TRBJ2-7 provide the parts outside the CDR3, is DVKVTQSSRYLVKRTGEKVFLECVQDMDHENMFWYRQDPGLGLRLIYFSYDVKMKEKGDIPEGYSVSREKKERFSLILESASTNQTSMYLCASSLWTGTGGYEQYFGPGTRLTVT.